These 32 T cell receptor beta chains share one sample of origin, sequenced in a study of blood T cell repertoires in COVID-19. Libraries were prepared by immunoSEQ multiplex PCR; TCRdb keeps only in-frame clonotypes and omits some of them. The top ten hold 3% to 3.5% of the sample, which has 87,000 or so clones, under 85% seen once. The specimen was peripheral blood. Source of these receptors: a woman aged 80 or older with COVID-19, enrolled during active disease.

The chain employs TRBV28 and TRBJ2-1, with 8 positions matching TRBD2. Per germline, CDR1 MDHEN and CDR2 SYDVKM. The CDR3 runs 13 residues. V was pared by 7 bases and J by 10 bases, with 9 bases of the junction left unmatched. The CDR3 DNA reads as TGTGCCAGCAAACCGGGACTAGTGAACGAGCAGTTCTTC. This translates into CASKPGLVNEQFF.

This clone has just a few counts. The V call is TRBV14, the J call TRBJ2-7; 13 bases line up with TRBD2. After removal of 4 bases from V and 0 bases from J, the junction contained 12 bases not matched to a gene. The CDR3 runs 19 residues. CDR1 and CDR2 from the germline V gene are SGHDN and FVKESK. CDR3 residues: CASSRALRTSGGRSYEQYF. The CDR3 DNA follows: TGTGCCAGCAGCCGCGCTTTGAGGACTAGCGGGGGACGCTCCTACGAGCAGTACTTC.

The chain recombines TRBV15 with TRBJ2-7; TRBD1 agrees at 9 bases. The V gene's germline CDR1 is LNHNV and CDR2 YYDKDF (reference sequence). V gave up 5 bases and J gave up 0 bases; unmatched junction bases: 5. The CDR3 length is 15 residues. The chain's CDR3 is CATSVQGAGSYEQYF. As DNA, the CDR3 is TGTGCCACCAGCGTACAGGGGGCGGGCTCCTACGAGCAGTACTTC.

In its sample, this clone was seen a few times. In nucleotides, the CDR3 is TGCAGCGCGGGACGGCGGGAGAGGAGTGGCTACACCTTC. Its translation: CSAGRRERSGYTF. The chain uses TRBV29-1 and TRBJ1-2; perhaps TRBD1 as D (5 bases). Trimming took off 7 bases at V and 7 bases at J, with 19 bases between the two ends. The germline gives CDR1 SQVTM, CDR2 ANQGSEA. The CDR3 is 13 residues long.

The table lists this clone with a count of one. V usage is TRBV24-1 and J usage is TRBJ2-3; 9 nucleotides align to TRBD1. Per the germline V gene, CDR1 is KGHDR and CDR2 is SFDVKD. CDR3 length equals 16 residues. V gave up 4 bases and J gave up 5 bases; unmatched junction bases: 9. In DNA, the CDR3 is TGTGCCACCAGTGACCGCCGACAGGGGGTAAAAGATACGCAGTATTTT. This translates into CATSDRRQGVKDTQYF.

CDR3 loop: CASIWNTYSPGYTF. CDR3 nucleotide sequence: TGTGCCAGCATTTGGAACACCTACAGTCCTGGCTACACCTTC. The gene calls are TRBV6-5 and TRBJ1-2; D remains unclear. V lost 7 bases and J 7 bases, leaving 19 bases between the germline ends. Germline V CDR1 and CDR2: MNHEY, SVGAGI. The CDR3 covers 14 residues.

V gene TRBV19 combines with J gene TRBJ2-5; a possible D gene is TRBD1 (5 bases). V lost 4 bases and J 1 base, leaving 10 bases between the germline ends. The CDR3 sequence is 14 residues long. From germline, CDR1 is LNHDA and CDR2 SQIVND (reference sequence). CDR3 DNA sequence: TGTGCCAGTAGTACCCGACAGAGCCAAGAGACCCAGTACTTC. This sequence encodes CASSTRQSQETQYF.

The chain couples TRBV4-3 to TRBJ2-7, with D tentatively TRBD2 (6 bases). The germline CDR1 and CDR2 sequences are LGHNA and YSLEER. V shed 3 bases and J shed 3 bases, with 12 bases lying between them. The length of the CDR3 is 14 residues. CDR3 in amino acids: CASSHTAEGYEQYF. Here the CDR3 DNA reads TGCGCCAGCAGCCATACCGCGGAGGGCTACGAGCAGTACTTC.

Details on this clone: This same CDR3 is encoded by further DNA sequences in the sample. The gene calls are TRBV30 and TRBJ1-2, with D unresolved. Germline lookup yields CDR1 GTSNPN and CDR2 SVGIG (reference sequence). The CDR3 is made up of 8 amino acids. Deletions cut 8 bases from V and 4 bases from J, with 2 bases between. As DNA, the CDR3 is TGTGCCCTCTATGGCTACACCTTC. It is translated as CALYGYTF.

The chain links TRBV7-3 to TRBJ2-4; D unresolved. Trimming pared 6 bases from V and 2 bases from J, leaving 8 bases between. Germline V CDR1 and CDR2: SGHTA, FQGTGA. The CDR3 is 13 amino acids. The DNA for the CDR3 is TGTGCCAGCAGTCCTCTTCCCAAAAACATTCAGTACTTC. Amino acids: CASSPLPKNIQYF.

The V gene is TRBV25-1, the J gene TRBJ1-2; a weak D match, TRBD1 (6 bases). V lost 4 bases to trimming and J lost 5 bases, with 14 bases between them. Germline lookup yields CDR1 MGHDK and CDR2 SYGVNS. This CDR3 comprises 14 residues. CDR3 protein: CASSATGVIYGYTF. DNA of the CDR3: TGTGCCAGCAGTGCGACAGGAGTAATTTATGGCTACACCTTC.

This rearrangement joins TRBV30 to TRBJ2-5; 7 positions agree with TRBD1. The V gene's germline CDR1 is GTSNPN and CDR2 SVGIG (reference sequence). This CDR3 has 13 residues. V was clipped by 5 bases and J by 5 bases; unmatched bases: 8. CDR3 sequence: CAWEGQKWETQYF. The CDR3 nucleotides are TGTGCCTGGGAGGGACAGAAGTGGGAGACCCAGTACTTC.

The V gene is TRBV24-1, the J gene TRBJ1-5, with D hard to call. The germline V gene has CDR1 KGHDR and CDR2 SFDVKD. V shed 3 bases and J shed 6 bases, with 11 bases lying between them. The length of the CDR3 is 14 residues. CDR3 coding DNA: TGTGCCACCAGTGATGGAGGGAGTACTCAGCCCCAGCATTTT. This sequence encodes CATSDGGSTQPQHF.

This clone appeared once. The chain combines TRBV18 with TRBJ1-4; 9 nucleotides match TRBD1. Germline trimming cut 5 bases from V and 8 bases from J; bases unmatched to any gene: 6. CDR1 KGHSH and CDR2 LQKENI come from the germline V gene. This CDR3 has 14 residues. The chain's CDR3 is CASSAGQGREKLFF. The CDR3 DNA follows: TGTGCCAGCTCAGCCGGACAGGGGAGGGAAAAACTGTTTTTT.

The chain uses TRBV6-2 or TRBV6-3 and TRBJ2-7; the D gene is possibly TRBD2 (5 bases). The CDR3 spans 13 residues. The ends were cut back, 5 bases at V and 2 bases at J, with 10 bases in the middle. CDR1 is MNHEY, CDR2 SVGEGT, per germline. CDR3 protein: CASSRTRAYEQYF. CDR3 sequence (DNA): TGTGCCAGCAGTCGTACTAGAGCCTACGAGCAGTACTTC.

The chain combines TRBV18 with TRBJ1-1; 7 bases fit TRBD1. The V gene end was trimmed by 2 bases and the J gene end by 3 bases; junction bases not matched to a gene: 6. Germline lookup yields CDR1 KGHSH and CDR2 LQKENI. This CDR3 spans 15 amino acids. The CDR3 loop is CASSPGTGADTEAFF. The CDR3 coding sequence is TGTGCCAGCTCACCAGGAACAGGGGCGGACACTGAAGCTTTCTTT.

The gene calls are TRBV29-1 and TRBJ2-7; no firm D call. CDR3 length: 11 residues. CDR1 and CDR2 from the germline V gene are SQVTM and ANQGSEA. V gave up 4 bases and J gave up 1 base, with 5 bases separating them. Here the CDR3 DNA reads TGCAGCGTTGGCAGTTCCTACGAGCAGTACTTC. This translates into CSVGSSYEQYF.

This clone was recorded once. V usage is TRBV19 and J usage is TRBJ2-3; weak D call: TRBD2 (5 bases). Germline loops: CDR1 LNHDA, CDR2 SQIVND (reference sequence). The germline V and J ends were trimmed by 6 bases and 1 base, with 17 bases remaining between them. The CDR3 consists of 16 residues. The CDR3 loop is CASSFGLTGGTDTQYF. The CDR3 DNA follows: TGTGCCAGTAGCTTTGGACTCACGGGCGGCACAGATACGCAGTATTTT.

This rearrangement joins TRBV7-3 to TRBJ1-6, with 8 bases that match TRBD1. CDR1 SGHTA and CDR2 FQGTGA come from the germline V gene. The CDR3 consists of 14 residues. Losses at the gene ends were 1 base for V and 7 bases for J; bases not matched to a gene: 0. The CDR3 sequence is CASSLRTGNSPLHF. CDR3 nucleotides: TGTGCCAGCAGCTTAAGGACAGGGAATTCACCCCTCCACTTT.

The gene calls are TRBV20-1 and TRBJ2-3; TRBD2 agrees at 8 bases. Trimming took 4 bases from V and 7 from J; bases not matched to a gene: 10. The CDR3 runs to 14 residues. Germline V gene data show CDR1 as DFQATT and CDR2 as SNEGSKA (reference sequence). The CDR3 is CSAIDGRGVYTQYF. In nucleotides, the CDR3 is TGCAGTGCTATTGACGGGAGGGGCGTTTATACGCAGTATTTT.

V is TRBV7-9 and J is TRBJ1-5; D might be TRBD1 (6 bases). The V end lost 1 base, the J end lost 9 bases, and 13 bases lay between the germline ends. CDR1 is SEHNR, CDR2 FQNEAQ, per germline (reference sequence). The CDR3 consists of 14 residues. CDR3: CASSLGQGPGPQHF. CDR3 nucleotides: TGTGCCAGCAGCTTAGGGCAGGGGCCCGGGCCCCAGCATTTT. Based on the CDR3 plus reference TRBV7-9 and TRBJ1-5, the full variable domain is DTGVSQNPRHKITKRGQNVTFRCDPISEHNRLYWYRQTLGQGPEFLTYFQNEAQLEKSRLLSDRFSAERPKGSFSTLEIQRTEQGDSAMYLCASSLGQGPGPQHFGDGTRLSIL.

This chain uses TRBV21-1 with TRBJ2-2; the D call TRBD2 from the table was never checked on the DNA. TRBV21-1 is a listed pseudogene. The length of the CDR3 is 15 residues. The CDR3 bases are TGTGCCAGCAGTCCTCGAGGAGGGGAAACCGGGGAGCTGTTTTTT. Amino acid sequence: CASSPRGGETGELFF.

This chain connects TRBV7-2 to TRBJ2-2; D is uncertain. V was clipped by 6 bases and J by 8 bases, with 13 bases between them. The germline V gene encodes CDR1 SGHTA and CDR2 FQGNSA. The CDR3 contains 13 residues. The CDR3, as DNA: TGTGCCAGCAGGAGCTCCCCCCCGGGGGAGCTGTTTTTT. This codes for CASRSSPPGELFF.

The V gene is TRBV2, the J gene TRBJ1-6; 10 bases align to TRBD1. Germline V CDR1 and CDR2: SNHLY, FYNNEI. Losses at the gene ends were 6 bases for V and 13 bases for J; bases not matched to a gene: 12. This CDR3 spans 15 amino acids. In DNA, the CDR3 is TGTGCCAGCAGCTCGTCGGGACAGGGGCAGGTCCCCCTCCACTTT. As protein: CASSSSGQGQVPLHF.

The CDR3 reads CASSLAPSIYEQYF. Here the CDR3 DNA reads TGTGCCAGCAGCTTGGCGCCCAGTATCTACGAGCAGTACTTC. The gene calls are TRBV5-6 and TRBJ2-7, with no clear D. V lost 0 bases to trimming and J lost 3 bases, with 10 bases between them. This CDR3 is 14 amino acids long. The germline V gene has CDR1 SGHDT and CDR2 YYEEEE.

The CDR3 reads CATSDSLTGGYNEQFF. The CDR3 DNA sequence: TGTGCCACCAGTGATTCACTGACGGGGGGCTACAATGAGCAGTTCTTC. V is TRBV24-1 and J is TRBJ2-1, with 7 bases fitting TRBD2. Trimming cost V 2 bases and J 3 bases; bases outside gene matches: 6. The germline V gene encodes CDR1 KGHDR and CDR2 SFDVKD. The CDR3 is 16 amino acids.

The V call is TRBV19, the J call TRBJ2-3; D is unresolved. Germline V gene sequence: CDR1 LNHDA, CDR2 SQIVND (reference sequence). CDR3 length: 16 residues. The V gene lost 5 bases and the J gene lost 0 bases, with 15 bases spanning the gap. The CDR3 region is CASSPIRLDSTDTQYF. For the CDR3, the DNA is TGTGCCAGTAGTCCTATCAGACTGGATAGCACAGATACGCAGTATTTT.

The chain employs TRBV6-4 and TRBJ1-1, with D possibly TRBD1 on 6 matching bases. Germline CDR1 reads MRHNA; CDR2 reads SNTAGT. The ends were cut back, 4 bases at V and 4 bases at J, with 10 bases in the middle. This CDR3 has 13 amino acids. The CDR3 DNA is TGTGCCAGCAGTGGACAGGCCAGCACTGAAGCTTTCTTT. Encoded protein: CASSGQASTEAFF.

This chain uses TRBV6-6 with TRBJ1-2; TRBD1 is a possible D gene (5 bases). The CDR3 is made up of 14 amino acids. Germline CDR1 and CDR2: MNHNY and SVGAGI (reference sequence). Trimming cost V 0 bases and J 5 bases, with 10 bases left between them. This CDR3 reads CASSYSVGVYGYTF. DNA of the CDR3: TGTGCCAGCAGTTACTCGGTAGGGGTTTATGGCTACACCTTC.

The chain uses TRBV4-3 and TRBJ2-1, with 11 bases fitting TRBD2. Trimming took 4 bases from V and 6 from J; bases not matched to a gene: 8. Germline V lookup: CDR1 LGHNA, CDR2 YSLEER. This CDR3 is built from 16 residues. In nucleotides, the CDR3 is TGCGCCAGCAGCCCCATCCTTAGCGGGGGGGTCAATGAGCAGTTCTTC. This codes for CASSPILSGGVNEQFF.

The chain has TRBV21-1 and TRBJ2-7; the tabulated D call, TRBD1, remains unverified against the DNA. TRBV21-1 is given as a pseudogene. The CDR3 is made up of 16 amino acids. DNA for the CDR3: TGTGCCAGCAGCACCTACAGGGGGCATAGCTCCTACGAGCAGTACTTC. Translated: CASSTYRGHSSYEQYF.

V is TRBV9 and J is TRBJ2-2, with TRBD1 as a possible D gene (5 bases). The CDR3 consists of 13 residues. Looked up from germline, CDR1 is SGDLS and CDR2 is YYNGEE. Deletions cut 0 bases from V and 10 bases from J, with 10 bases between. The CDR3 protein is CASSVGGREELFF. The CDR3 nucleotides read TGTGCCAGCAGCGTAGGGGGCAGGGAGGAGCTGTTTTTT. The full variable domain, its missing parts supplied by reference TRBV9 and TRBJ2-2, is DSGVTQTPKHLITATGQRVTLRCSPRSGDLSVYWYQQSLDQGLQFLIQYYNGEERAKGNILERFSAQQFPDLHSELNLSSLELGDSALYFCASSVGGREELFFGEGSRLTVL.